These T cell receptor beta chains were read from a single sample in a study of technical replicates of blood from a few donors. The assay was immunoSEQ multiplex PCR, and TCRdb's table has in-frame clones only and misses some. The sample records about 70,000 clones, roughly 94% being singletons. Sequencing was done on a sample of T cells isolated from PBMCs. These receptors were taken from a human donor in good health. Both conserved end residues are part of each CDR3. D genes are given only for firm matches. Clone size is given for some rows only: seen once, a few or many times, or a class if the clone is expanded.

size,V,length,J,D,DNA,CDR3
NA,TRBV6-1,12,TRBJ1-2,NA,TGTGCCAGCCGGGACACCCCTCATGGCTACACCTTC,CASRDTPHGYTF
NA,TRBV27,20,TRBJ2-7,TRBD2,TGTGCCAGCAATTCCGTTTGGACCAGGGCCGGGACTAGCGGTCCCTACGAGCAGTACTTC,CASNSVWTRAGTSGPYEQYF
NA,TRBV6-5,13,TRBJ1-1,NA,TGTGCCAGCAGTTACGCGCCGAACACTGAAGCTTTCTTT,CASSYAPNTEAFF
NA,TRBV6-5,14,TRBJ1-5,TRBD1,TGTGCCAGCAGTTGGGGACAGGGGACTCAGCCCCAGCATTTT,CASSWGQGTQPQHF
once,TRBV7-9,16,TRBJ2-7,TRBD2,TGTGCCAGCAGCTTAATGGGACTAGGAACCTCCTACGAGCAGTACTTC,CASSLMGLGTSYEQYF
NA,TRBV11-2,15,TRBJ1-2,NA,TGTGCCAGCAGCTTAGATCCAGGACAGTTCTATGGCTACACCTTC,CASSLDPGQFYGYTF
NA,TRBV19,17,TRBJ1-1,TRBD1,TGTGCCAGTCAAGGTTTAGTGACAGGGGGCGCGAACACTGAAGCTTTCTTT,CASQGLVTGGANTEAFF
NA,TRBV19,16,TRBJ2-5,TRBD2,TGTGCCAGTAGTGTCGGACTAGCATCCCACGGAGAGACCCAGTACTTC,CASSVGLASHGETQYF
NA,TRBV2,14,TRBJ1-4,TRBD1,TGTGCCAGCAGGAGGACAGGGCGAGATGAAAAACTGTTTTTT,CASRRTGRDEKLFF
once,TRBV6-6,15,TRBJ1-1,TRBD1,TGTGCCAGCAGCCTCCCGGGACAGAGGAACACTGAAGCTTTCTTT,CASSLPGQRNTEAFF
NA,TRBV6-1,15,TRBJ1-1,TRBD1,TGTGCCAGCAGTGAACGACAGGGGGCGAACACTGAAGCTTTCTTT,CASSERQGANTEAFF
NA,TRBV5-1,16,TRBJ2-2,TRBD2,TGCGCCAGCAGCTCACTAGCGGGGGACGACACCGGGGAGCTGTTTTTT,CASSSLAGDDTGELFF
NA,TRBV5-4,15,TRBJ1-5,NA,TGTGCCAGCAGCTTGGGGGGACAAAGCAATCAGCCCCAGCATTTT,CASSLGGQSNQPQHF
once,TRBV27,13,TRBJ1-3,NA,TGTGCCAGCAGCAGGGTTCCAGGAAACACCATATATTTT,CASSRVPGNTIYF
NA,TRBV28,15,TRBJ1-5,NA,TGTGCCACCATTGATTTGCTACTTAGCAATCAGCCCCAGCATTTT,CATIDLLLSNQPQHF
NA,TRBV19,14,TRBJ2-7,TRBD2,TGTGCCAGTAGTACCTCGGGGGGATCCTACGAGCAGTACTTC,CASSTSGGSYEQYF
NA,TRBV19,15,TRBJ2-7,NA,TGTGCCAGTAGTATAGATCGGGGGATTCCCTACGAGCAGTACTTC,CASSIDRGIPYEQYF
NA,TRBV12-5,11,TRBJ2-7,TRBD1,TGTGCTAGTGGTTACGACAGGGTCGGGTACTTC,CASGYDRVGYF
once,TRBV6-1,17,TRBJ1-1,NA,TGTGCCAGCAGTGAAGGGCAGGCCCCCTCCCCGAGTACTGAAGCTTTCTTT,CASSEGQAPSPSTEAFF
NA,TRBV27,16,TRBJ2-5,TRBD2,TGTGCCAGCAGTTCGTTGGGGGGGGGACTACAAGAGACCCAGTACTTC,CASSSLGGGLQETQYF
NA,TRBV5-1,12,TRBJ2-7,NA,TGCGCCAGCAGCTTGGCGGGTAACGAGCAGTACTTC,CASSLAGNEQYF
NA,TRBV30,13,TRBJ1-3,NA,TGTGCCTGGAAGCTTTTCTCTGGAAACACCATATATTTT,CAWKLFSGNTIYF
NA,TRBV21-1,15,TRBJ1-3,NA,TGTGCCAGCAGCCAGGCGGGGGGAGATGAAAACACCATATATTTT,CASSQAGGDENTIYF
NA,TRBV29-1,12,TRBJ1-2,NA,TGCAGCGCTTGGGACACCACCTATGGCTACACCTTC,CSAWDTTYGYTF
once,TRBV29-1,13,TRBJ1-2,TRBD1,TGCAGCGGGGTGGACAGGGAGAAAGATGGCTACACCTTC,CSGVDREKDGYTF
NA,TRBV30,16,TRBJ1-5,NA,TGTGCCTGGACTAAAGGGGCCTTGGGTCCTAATCAGCCCCAGCATTTT,CAWTKGALGPNQPQHF
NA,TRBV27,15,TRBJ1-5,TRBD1,TGTGCCAGCAGTTTGGTCGGGACAGGGTATCAGCCCCAGCATTTT,CASSLVGTGYQPQHF
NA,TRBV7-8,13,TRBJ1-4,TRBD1,TGTGCCAGCAGCGGGGACAGTAATGAAAAACTGTTTTTT,CASSGDSNEKLFF
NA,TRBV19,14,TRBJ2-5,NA,TGTGCCAGTACGTCGAGGGGGGGGAAAGAGACCCAGTACTTC,CASTSRGGKETQYF
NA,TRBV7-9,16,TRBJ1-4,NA,TGTGCCAGCAGCTGGGGTGGGGCCCGTCCCAAAGAAAAACTGTTTTTT,CASSWGGARPKEKLFF
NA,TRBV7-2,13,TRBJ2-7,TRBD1,TGTGCCAGCAGCTGGGGGACAGTTTCCGAGCAGTACTTC,CASSWGTVSEQYF
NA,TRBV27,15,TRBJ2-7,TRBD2,TGTGCCAGCAGTTTAGGGGCGGGAGCTGCTTACGAGCAGTACTTC,CASSLGAGAAYEQYF
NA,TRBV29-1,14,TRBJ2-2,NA,TGCAGCGGCCGGGGAGCCCGGCACACCGGGGAGCTGTTTTTT,CSGRGARHTGELFF
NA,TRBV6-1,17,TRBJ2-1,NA,TGTGCCAGCAGTGAAACACTGGCAACAGTCCAACTTAATGAGCAGTTCTTC,CASSETLATVQLNEQFF
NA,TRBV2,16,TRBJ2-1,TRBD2,TGTGCCAGCATCGAGCTAGCGGCGAGCTCCTACAATGAGCAGTTCTTC,CASIELAASSYNEQFF
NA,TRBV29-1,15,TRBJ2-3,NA,TGCAGCGTCGGGACCCGGTTTGGGAGGACAGATACGCAGTATTTT,CSVGTRFGRTDTQYF
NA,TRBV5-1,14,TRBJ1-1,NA,TGCGCCAGCAGCTTGGCCACATCGAACACTGAAGCTTTCTTT,CASSLATSNTEAFF
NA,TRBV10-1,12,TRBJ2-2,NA,TGCGCCAGCAAGGGAGACACCGGGGAGCTGTTTTTT,CASKGDTGELFF
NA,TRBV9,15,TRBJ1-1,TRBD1,TGTGCCAGCAGCGTAGGGGACAGGTCGGGCGCTGAAGCTTTCTTT,CASSVGDRSGAEAFF
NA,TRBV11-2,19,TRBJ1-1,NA,TGTGCCAGCAGCGACCCCCGAACAGGAGGGACGCAGGGGAACACTGAAGCTTTCTTT,CASSDPRTGGTQGNTEAFF